These T cell receptor beta chains were read from a single sample in a study of control samples from healthy donors and cancer patients. Using immunoSEQ multiplex PCR, the repertoire was profiled, and TCRdb retains in-frame clones only, with some absent. The sample yields approximately 160,000 clones, 80% to 95% seen once. Sequenced input: blood. Receptors originate from a woman in her 30s in good health. CDR3s include the opening cysteine and the closing phenylalanine or tryptophan. A D gene is named only where the DNA matches it firmly. Only some rows state a clone size, as once, few, many or a class for expanded clones.

D gene	V gene	J gene	clone size	CDR3 protein	CDR3 DNA
TRBD1	TRBV6-2/TRBV6-3	TRBJ2-4	once	CASSLQGGLVKNIQYF	TGTGCCAGCAGCCTACAGGGGGGATTGGTCAAAAACATTCAGTACTTC
-	TRBV6-5	TRBJ2-7	-	CASSPRDGSYEQYF	TGTGCCAGCAGTCCCCGGGACGGGTCCTACGAGCAGTACTTC
TRBD1	TRBV7-9	TRBJ2-1	once	CASIRDRDYNEQFF	TGTGCCAGCATTAGGGACAGGGACTACAATGAGCAGTTCTTC
-	TRBV6-2/TRBV6-3	TRBJ2-7	-	CASSYGRGFPRSYEQYF	TGTGCCAGCAGTTACGGTAGGGGTTTTCCTCGCTCCTACGAGCAGTACTTC
TRBD2	TRBV7-9	TRBJ2-7	-	CASSLDSLGGYEQYF	TGTGCCAGCAGCTTAGATAGCCTGGGAGGGTACGAGCAGTACTTC
-	TRBV19	TRBJ2-1	once	CASSMGSASYNEQFF	TGTGCCAGTAGTATGGGGAGCGCATCCTACAATGAGCAGTTCTTC
-	TRBV28	TRBJ2-2	-	CAILIADTGELFF	TGTGCCATACTTATAGCGGACACCGGGGAGCTGTTTTTT
-	TRBV5-1	TRBJ2-1	-	CASSLIGLPSSYNEQFF	TGCGCCAGCAGCTTGATCGGACTGCCGAGCTCCTACAATGAGCAGTTCTTC
-	TRBV29-1	TRBJ1-1	-	CSVERLTSNTEAFF	TGCAGCGTTGAAAGGTTGACATCGAACACTGAAGCTTTCTTT
TRBD1	TRBV28	TRBJ1-4	-	CASSPLFRDREFAVNEKLFF	TGTGCCAGCAGTCCCCTCTTCCGGGACAGGGAGTTTGCTGTCAATGAAAAACTGTTTTTT
TRBD2	TRBV25-1	TRBJ2-7	-	CASSGGLAGLWEQYF	TGTGCCAGCAGTGGGGGACTAGCGGGGCTTTGGGAGCAGTACTTC
TRBD2	TRBV2	TRBJ2-1	-	CASSSSGAVYNEQFF	TGTGCCAGCAGTTCTAGCGGGGCCGTGTACAATGAGCAGTTCTTC
-	TRBV27	TRBJ1-4	-	CASSLRSTNEKLFF	TGTGCCAGCAGTTTGAGGTCAACTAATGAAAAACTGTTTTTT
-	TRBV6-1	TRBJ1-5	-	CASSERDSNQPQHF	TGTGCCAGCAGTGAGAGGGATAGCAATCAGCCCCAGCATTTT
-	TRBV25-1	TRBJ1-2	once	CASSSGYGYTF	TGTGCCAGCTCGAGCGGCTATGGCTACACCTTC
TRBD2	TRBV28	TRBJ2-5	-	CASSSRRPLAGGGETQYF	TGTGCCAGCAGTTCCCGACGGCCTCTAGCGGGAGGGGGAGAGACCCAGTACTTC
-	TRBV19	TRBJ2-3	once	CASSITTQGDTQYF	TGTGCCAGTAGTATTACCACCCAGGGAGATACGCAGTATTTT
-	TRBV28	TRBJ1-6	-	CASSFGGQALHF	TGTGCCAGCAGTTTTGGGGGTCAGGCCCTCCACTTT
-	TRBV18	TRBJ2-7	-	CASSSSYEQYF	TGTGCCAGCTCAAGCTCCTACGAGCAGTACTTC
-	TRBV27	TRBJ2-5	-	CASSSQGRQTQYF	TGTGCCAGCAGTTCCCAGGGGCGGCAGACCCAGTACTTC
-	TRBV9	TRBJ2-3	-	CASSSRGNTQYF	TGTGCCAGCAGCTCCCGGGGGAATACGCAGTATTTT
-	TRBV29-1	TRBJ2-7	-	CSVRTAYEQYF	TGCAGCGTTCGGACAGCCTACGAGCAGTACTTC
TRBD1	TRBV9	TRBJ2-7	-	CASSVGGQGWAYEQYF	TGTGCCAGCAGCGTAGGGGGACAGGGGTGGGCCTACGAGCAGTACTTC
-	TRBV5-1	TRBJ2-2	few	CASSPHRNTGELFF	TGCGCCAGCAGCCCCCATCGGAACACCGGGGAGCTGTTTTTT
-	TRBV10-3	TRBJ2-3	-	CAISLFLAKSTDTQYF	TGTGCCATCAGCCTATTTCTAGCGAAGAGCACAGATACGCAGTATTTT
-	TRBV6-5	TRBJ2-1	-	CASSSLSEQFF	TGTGCCAGCAGTTCGTTAAGTGAGCAGTTCTTC
-	TRBV19	TRBJ1-1	-	CASSRGTEAFF	TGTGCCAGTAGTAGGGGGACTGAAGCTTTCTTT
TRBD1	TRBV10-3	TRBJ1-1	-	CAIRGTDTEAFF	TGTGCCATCAGGGGGACAGACACTGAAGCTTTCTTT
TRBD2	TRBV9	TRBJ2-1	-	CASSVSLAGGPENEQFF	TGTGCCAGCAGCGTCTCCCTGGCGGGAGGGCCGGAAAATGAGCAGTTCTTC
-	TRBV12-3/TRBV12-4	TRBJ2-7	-	CASSLIRDEQYF	TGTGCCAGCAGTTTAATTAGGGACGAGCAGTACTTC
-	TRBV12-3/TRBV12-4	TRBJ1-1	-	CASSRQKYTEAFF	TGTGCCAGCAGTCGACAGAAGTACACTGAAGCTTTCTTT
TRBD1	TRBV28	TRBJ1-5	-	CASSSLRDRGQQPQHF	TGTGCCAGCAGTTCCCTAAGGGACAGGGGGCAACAGCCCCAGCATTTT